These 5 T cell receptor beta chains originate from one sample sequenced in a study of OX40 agonist ivuxolimab in advanced cancers. TCRdb's table, derived via immunoSEQ multiplex PCR, lists solely in-frame clones and lacks some. The table has approximately 17,000 clones, 70% to 85% seen once. This material consisted of CD4+ or CD8+ T cells sorted from blood, taken in a trial of the OX40 agonist ivuxolimab. Source of these receptors: an adult with an advanced solid tumor such as melanoma, head and neck, liver or kidney cancer.

This chain connects TRBV27 to TRBJ1-2; maybe TRBD1 (6 bases). With 6 bases removed from V and 7 bases from J, the gap between germline ends came to 15 bases. The CDR3 consists of 13 residues. Per germline, CDR1 MNHEY and CDR2 SMNVEV (reference sequence). This CDR3 is CASSSLGGLGYTF. The CDR3 nucleotides read TGTGCCAGCAGCTCCCTCGGGGGGCTTGGCTACACCTTC.

This clone was seen a single time. V is TRBV4-1 and J is TRBJ2-2; the D is unclear. Trimming took off 0 bases at V and 4 bases at J, with 9 bases between the two ends. This CDR3 has 15 residues. Looked up from germline, CDR1 is MGHRA and CDR2 is YSYEKL. CDR3 amino acids: CASSQDGQVTGELFF. Here the CDR3 DNA reads TGCGCCAGCAGCCAAGATGGGCAGGTCACCGGGGAGCTGTTTTTT.

The chain uses TRBV4-1 and TRBJ1-5; perhaps TRBD1 as D (5 bases). CDR3 length: 15 amino acids. Germline CDR1 and CDR2: MGHRA and YSYEKL. The V gene lost 4 bases and the J gene lost 2 bases, with 12 bases spanning the gap. The DNA of the CDR3 is TGCGCCAGCAGCCTCGGGGGAGGAGGCAATCAGCCCCAGCATTTT. Encoded protein: CASSLGGGGNQPQHF.

The chain links TRBV27 to TRBJ2-7, with D perhaps TRBD2 (5 bases). The CDR3 sequence is 15 residues long. Germline V gene sequence: CDR1 MNHEY, CDR2 SMNVEV (reference sequence). Trimming pared 5 bases from V and 4 bases from J, leaving 18 bases between. The CDR3 DNA follows: TGTGCCAGCAGTCTTTATGAAGCAGCGGTATACGAGCAGTACTTC. This encodes CASSLYEAAVYEQYF.

The rearrangement links TRBV19 to TRBJ2-2; D gene ambiguous. CDR3 length equals 14 residues. With 3 bases removed from V and 4 bases from J, the gap between germline ends came to 9 bases. Germline CDR1 LNHDA, CDR2 SQIVND (reference sequence). The CDR3 sequence is CASSIAPSTGELFF. The CDR3 nucleotides read TGTGCCAGTAGTATTGCCCCAAGCACCGGGGAGCTGTTTTTT.